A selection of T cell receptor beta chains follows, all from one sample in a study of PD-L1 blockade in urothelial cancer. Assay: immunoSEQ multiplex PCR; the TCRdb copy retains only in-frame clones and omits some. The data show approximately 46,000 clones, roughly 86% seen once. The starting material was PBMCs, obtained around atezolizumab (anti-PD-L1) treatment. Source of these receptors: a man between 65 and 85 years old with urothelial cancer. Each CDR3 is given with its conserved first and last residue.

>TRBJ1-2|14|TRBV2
CASSDLGQNYGYTF
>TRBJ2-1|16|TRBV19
CASSIAGGDSYNEQFF
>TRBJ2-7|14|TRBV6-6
CASSNLDRVYEQYF
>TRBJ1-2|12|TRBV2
CASSVWENGYTF
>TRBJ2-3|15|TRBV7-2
CASSLQGRSADTQYF
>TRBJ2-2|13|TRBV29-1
CSVDRGNTGELFF
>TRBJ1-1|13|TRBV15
CATSPGPDTEAFF
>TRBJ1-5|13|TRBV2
CASGTVSNQPQHF
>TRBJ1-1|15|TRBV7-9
CASSLAQTGGTEAFF
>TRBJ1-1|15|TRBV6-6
CASSYSNPGVTEAFF
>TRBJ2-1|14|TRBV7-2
CASSPAGTSFEQFF
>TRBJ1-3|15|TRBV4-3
CASSQDPRGGNTIYF
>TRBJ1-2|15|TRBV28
CASSLGGTVTWGYTF
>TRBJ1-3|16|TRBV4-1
CASSQKTEGFGNTIYF
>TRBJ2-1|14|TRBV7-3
CASSVLGLANEQFF
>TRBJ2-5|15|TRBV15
CATSRDGGLQETQYF
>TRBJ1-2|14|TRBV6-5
CASSYYRGNYGYTF
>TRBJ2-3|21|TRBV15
CATSRVRGLAGPKTSTDTQYF
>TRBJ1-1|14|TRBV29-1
CSVEDLKEGLEAFF
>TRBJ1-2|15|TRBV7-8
CASSYDRSTNYGYTF
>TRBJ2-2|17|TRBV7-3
CASSPRSAGVGAGELFF
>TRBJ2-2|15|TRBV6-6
CASRSGLFGSGELFF
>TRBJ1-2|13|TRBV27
CASSYREREGYTF
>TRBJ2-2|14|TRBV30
CAWRPEGRAGELFF
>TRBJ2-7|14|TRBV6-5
CASSYAGMAYEQYF
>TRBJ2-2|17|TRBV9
CASSSMTSGINTGELFF
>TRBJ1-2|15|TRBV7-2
CASSLGAVANYGYTF
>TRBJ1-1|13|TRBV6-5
CASSPLGVGEAFF
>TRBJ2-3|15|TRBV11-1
CASNDFWEDTDTQYF
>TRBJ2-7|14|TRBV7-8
CASIRSSGSYEQYF
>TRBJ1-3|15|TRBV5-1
CASSWTGLSGNTIYF
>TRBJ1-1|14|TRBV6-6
CASRRQIKNTEAFF
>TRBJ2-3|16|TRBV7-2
CASRGLSGGSTDTQYF
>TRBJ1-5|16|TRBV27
CASSPQTGATRQPQHF
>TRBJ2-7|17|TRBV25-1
CASSEYQGQGFPYEQYF
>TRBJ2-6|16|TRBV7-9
CASETGHSSGANVLTF
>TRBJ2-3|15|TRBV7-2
CASSARQGSTDTQYF
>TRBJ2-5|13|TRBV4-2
CASSQGQQETQYF
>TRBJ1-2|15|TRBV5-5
CASSPRIGTVYGYTF
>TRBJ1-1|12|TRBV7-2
CASSMTQTGAFF
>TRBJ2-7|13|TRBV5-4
CASSLISAYEQYF
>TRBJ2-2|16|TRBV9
CASSVGVGGATGELFF
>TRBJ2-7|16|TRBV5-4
CASSLFPQGASYEQYF
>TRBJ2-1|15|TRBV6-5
CASSYRWTGGNEQFF
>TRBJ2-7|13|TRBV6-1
CASSTQTGEEQYF
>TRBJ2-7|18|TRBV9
CASSVVTRGRALRYEQYF
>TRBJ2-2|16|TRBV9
CASSVGAGGSTGELFF
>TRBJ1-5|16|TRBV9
CASSVGDSTHNQPQHF
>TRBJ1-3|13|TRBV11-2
CASSGGAVNTIYF
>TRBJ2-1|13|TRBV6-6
CASSLTSGGEQFF
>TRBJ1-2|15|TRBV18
CASSPPTDRPGGYTF
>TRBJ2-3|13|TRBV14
CASSQDGADTQYF
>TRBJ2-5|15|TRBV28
CASSHRGSIGETQYF
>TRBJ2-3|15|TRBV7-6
CASSQQGGLGDTQYF
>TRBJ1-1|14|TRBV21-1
CASSKRVRRGGAFF